The next 22 T cell receptor beta chains were all read from a single sample in a study of OX40 agonist ivuxolimab in advanced cancers. Using immunoSEQ multiplex PCR, the repertoire was profiled, and TCRdb retains in-frame clones only, with some absent. Of around 62,000 clones listed, around 84% are singletons. The sample in question was CD4+ or CD8+ T cells sorted from blood, obtained in a trial of the OX40 agonist ivuxolimab. The receptors here all came from an adult with an advanced solid tumor such as melanoma, head and neck, liver or kidney cancer.

A single count supports this clone. The V call is TRBV27, the J call TRBJ2-7; 9 bases are shared with TRBD2. The CDR3 extends over 15 amino acids. V was clipped by 5 bases and J by 3 bases; unmatched bases: 8. CDR1 is MNHEY, CDR2 SMNVEV, per germline (reference sequence). This chain's CDR3 is CASSPPPAGGYEQYF. CDR3 sequence (DNA): TGTGCCAGCAGTCCTCCCCCAGCGGGGGGCTACGAGCAGTACTTC.

The chain is built from TRBV10-3 and TRBJ2-7; TRBD2 matches 7 bases. This CDR3 region has 14 residues. CDR1 is ENHRY and CDR2 is SYGVKD in the germline V gene. V was clipped by 4 bases and J by 3 bases; unmatched bases: 6. Written as DNA, the CDR3 is TGTGCCATCAGTGTGGGGGGGGACTACTACGAGCAGTACTTC. Amino acids: CAISVGGDYYEQYF.

This chain joins TRBV6-6 and TRBJ2-7, with D possibly TRBD2 on 7 matching bases. The V end lost 11 bases, the J end lost 6 bases, and 23 bases lay between the germline ends. The CDR3 is 14 amino acids. Germline V gene lookup returns CDR1 MNHNY and CDR2 SVGAGI (reference sequence). The CDR3 is CAAKQTYREGEQYF. In nucleotides, the CDR3 is TGTGCCGCGAAGCAGACATACAGGGAGGGCGAGCAGTACTTC.

The chain has TRBV2 and TRBJ1-2, with D perhaps TRBD1 (5 bases). V was pared by 6 bases and J by 4 bases, with 12 bases between. This CDR3 is 13 amino acids long. Germline V CDR1 and CDR2: SNHLY, FYNNEI. CDR3 nucleotides: TGTGCCAGCAGCGAGGGTGGGGGCTATGGCTACACCTTC. As protein: CASSEGGGYGYTF.

J is TRBJ2-7 and V is TRBV7-2; D is possibly TRBD2 (5 bases). The CDR3 spans 16 residues. Germline CDR1 is SGHTA and CDR2 is FQGNSA. Trimming pared 2 bases from V and 2 bases from J, leaving 16 bases between. The CDR3 DNA follows: TGTGCCAGCAGCTTAATTTCGGCGGGTCTGCCCTACGAGCAGTACTTC. Protein: CASSLISAGLPYEQYF.

V gene TRBV12-2 combines with J gene TRBJ2-1; the tabulated D call, TRBD2, remains unverified against the DNA. TRBV12-2 is a known pseudogene. The CDR3 covers 13 residues. This CDR3 reads CASRPPRPNEQFF. The DNA of the CDR3 is TGTGCAAGTCGCCCCCCTCGTCCCAATGAGCAGTTCTTC.

The rearrangement joins TRBV6-5 to TRBJ2-7; unclear D gene. The V end lost 6 bases, the J end lost 4 bases, and 10 bases lay between the germline ends. Germline V CDR1 and CDR2: MNHEY, SVGAGI. The CDR3 loop spans 12 amino acids. The CDR3 nucleotides read TGTGCCAGCAGCGACACACCTTACGAGCAGTACTTC. This gives the protein CASSDTPYEQYF.

The CDR3 loop reads CASSVGDRVHEQYF. CDR3 sequence (DNA): TGTGCCAGCAGCGTAGGGGACAGGGTACACGAGCAGTACTTC. The chain has TRBV9 and TRBJ2-7, with 9 bases matching TRBD1. V gave up 0 bases and J gave up 5 bases; unmatched junction bases: 3. In germline, CDR1 is SGDLS, CDR2 YYNGEE. This CDR3 is 14 amino acids long.

V gene TRBV5-1 combines with J gene TRBJ2-3; maybe TRBD2 (5 bases). V dropped 0 bases and J dropped 10 bases, with 12 bases sitting between them. The CDR3 spans 13 residues. Germline CDR1 is SGHRS and CDR2 is YFSETQ. Here the CDR3 DNA reads TGCGCCAGCAGCTTGGGGGAGAGGGATTCGCAGTATTTT. It is translated as CASSLGERDSQYF.

The chain carries TRBV5-5 and TRBJ1-3, with D uncertain. The CDR3 covers 16 residues. Germline lookup yields CDR1 SGHKS and CDR2 YYEKEE (reference sequence). V shed 7 bases and J shed 0 bases, with 17 bases lying between them. The CDR3 protein is CASSRETPGSGNTIYF. CDR3 nucleotide sequence: TGTGCCAGCTCTAGGGAGACCCCAGGCTCTGGAAACACCATATATTTT.

The chain employs TRBV5-4 and TRBJ2-5; the D is unclear. The V gene's germline CDR1 is SGHNT and CDR2 YYREEE (reference sequence). V was clipped by 3 bases and J by 1 base, with 7 bases between them. This CDR3 contains 13 residues. The CDR3 sequence: CASSSGSQETQYF. CDR3 sequence (DNA): TGTGCCAGCAGCTCCGGGTCCCAAGAGACCCAGTACTTC.

The chain has TRBV5-6 and TRBJ1-4, with unresolved D. The CDR3 extends over 13 amino acids. The V gene lost 0 bases and the J gene lost 4 bases, with 4 bases spanning the gap. Germline CDR1 and CDR2: SGHDT and YYEEEE. CDR3 nucleotides: TGTGCCAGCAGCTTGGGACGTAATGAAAAACTGTTTTTT. Translated: CASSLGRNEKLFF.

This clone was counted a single time. A junction boundary mismatches the germline segment, possibly from a read error. V and J are TRBV7-2 and TRBJ2-7; TRBD1 is a possible D gene (6 bases). The CDR3 has 13 amino acids. In germline, CDR1 is SGHTA, CDR2 FQGNSA. CDR3 sequence reads: CASSLGTALEEYF. As DNA, the CDR3 is TGTGCCAGCAGCTTAGGGACAGCCCTCGAGGAGTACTTC.

The J gene is TRBJ2-5, the V gene TRBV7-9; D ambiguous. This CDR3 region has 12 residues. The germline V gene has CDR1 SEHNR and CDR2 FQNEAQ (reference sequence). V lost 1 base and J lost 7, with 7 bases in between. The CDR3 DNA follows: TGTGCCAGCAGCTTAGGCGGAACGACCCAGTACTTC. Translated, it gives CASSLGGTTQYF.

This clone was recorded once. The rearrangement links TRBV27 to TRBJ1-4; tentatively, D is TRBD1 (5 bases). The germline V gene encodes CDR1 MNHEY and CDR2 SMNVEV (reference sequence). The CDR3 sequence is 18 residues long. Trimming left V 5 bases short and J 4 bases short, with 23 bases between. CDR3 in amino acids: CASSLSRGRAGFNEKLFF. DNA for the CDR3: TGTGCCAGCAGTCTCTCAAGGGGACGGGCAGGCTTTAATGAAAAACTGTTTTTT.

The rearrangement links TRBV19 to TRBJ1-1; no clear D gene. Trimming shortened V by 5 bases and J by 0 bases, and 10 bases separated the two germline ends. Germline CDR1 reads LNHDA; CDR2 reads SQIVND (reference sequence). CDR3 size: 14 residues. The CDR3 here is CASSLRDLNTEAFF. The CDR3 nucleotides read TGTGCCAGTAGTCTCCGCGACTTGAACACTGAAGCTTTCTTT.

The V call is TRBV7-9, the J call TRBJ2-2; 7 bases align to TRBD1. The length of the CDR3 is 15 residues. Germline lookup yields CDR1 SEHNR and CDR2 FQNEAQ (reference sequence). After removal of 8 bases from V and 2 bases from J, the junction contained 8 bases not matched to a gene. CDR3 DNA sequence: TGTGCCAGCCCTCCGGGACAGCTCAACACCGGGGAGCTGTTTTTT. Amino acid sequence: CASPPGQLNTGELFF.

The V gene is TRBV18, the J gene TRBJ1-1; 8 nucleotides line up with TRBD1. Germline CDR1 is KGHSH and CDR2 is LQKENI. With V trimmed by 4 bases and J by 1 base, 5 bases remained unmatched. This CDR3 comprises 15 residues. CDR3 in DNA: TGTGCCAGCTCACTGACCGGGACAGGGAACACTGAAGCTTTCTTT. Translated: CASSLTGTGNTEAFF. The full variable domain, rest sourced from reference TRBV18 and TRBJ1-1, is NAGVMQNPRHLVRRRGQEARLRCSPMKGHSHVYWYRQLPEEGLKFMVYLQKENIIDESGMPKERFSAEFPKEGPSILRIQQVVRGDSAAYFCASSLTGTGNTEAFFGQGTRLTVV.

This chain connects TRBV7-2 to TRBJ2-3, with TRBD2 matching over 11 bases. Germline V lookup: CDR1 SGHTA, CDR2 FQGNSA. This CDR3 has 16 residues. V shed 5 bases, J shed 1 base, and the junction held 5 bases outside the gene matches. In nucleotides, the CDR3 is TGTGCCAGCAGCATCCGACTAGCGGGACGCACAGATACGCAGTATTTT. Translation: CASSIRLAGRTDTQYF.

The chain links TRBV28 to TRBJ2-5, with D perhaps matching TRBD1 (6 bases). Trimming stripped 3 bases from V and 2 bases from J, with 13 bases between. Germline CDR1 MDHEN, CDR2 SYDVKM. CDR3 size: 15 residues. The CDR3: CASSFRRGNQETQYF. The CDR3 DNA reads as TGTGCCAGCAGTTTCCGCAGGGGAAATCAAGAGACCCAGTACTTC. Combining the CDR3 with reference TRBV28 and TRBJ2-5 gives the whole variable domain DVKVTQSSRYLVKRTGEKVFLECVQDMDHENMFWYRQDPGLGLRLIYFSYDVKMKEKGDIPEGYSVSREKKERFSLILESASTNQTSMYLCASSFRRGNQETQYFGPGTRLLVL.

The chain carries TRBV6-5 and TRBJ2-7; the D gene is possibly TRBD1 (6 bases). The V end lost 6 bases, the J end lost 5 bases, and 14 bases lay between the germline ends. CDR3 size: 13 residues. CDR1 and CDR2 (germline): MNHEY, SVGAGI. Written as DNA, the CDR3 is TGTGCCAGCAGATGGGGACAATCCGACGAGCAGTACTTC. Protein sequence: CASRWGQSDEQYF.

The table lists this clone with a few counts. This sequence joins TRBV7-9 and TRBJ1-2, with D maybe TRBD1 (5 bases). The CDR3 runs 14 residues. V shed 5 bases and J shed 8 bases, with 18 bases lying between them. The germline CDR1 and CDR2 sequences are SEHNR and FQNEAQ (reference sequence). CDR3 in amino acids: CASSPDLGRGGYTF. CDR3 in DNA: TGTGCCAGCAGCCCCGACCTCGGTAGGGGCGGCTACACCTTC.